This TCR beta chain was sequenced during a study of blood T cells in healthy people across ages. Broader study findings: The study could not conclusively compare naive and antigen-experienced cells, given its unsorted PBMCs. One million T cells yielded diversity estimates that were considered underestimates. Naive T cell percentage showed a strong correlation with the diversity of TCR beta.

Alongside a J-beta primer mix, a sample-barcoded 5' primer served in a second PCR lasting about 7 to 12 cycles. TCRdb itself ran the 5' RACE reads through MiXCR, one entry per CDR3 protein. The sample holds approximately 800,000 distinct CDR3 sequences, about 47% seen once. Ranging in age from roughly 6 to 90, the donors were healthy Caucasian individuals from Russia. Concerning this clonotype itself: Its antigen is unknown.

J gave up 8 bases and V 2 bases, and 8 bases lay outside the gene matches. The V gene's germline CDR1 is MRHNA and CDR2 SNTAGT. CDR3 length: 16 amino acids. The sample comprised blood. The clonotype comes from an older man in good health. V and J are TRBV6-4 and TRBJ2-3, with 12 bases matching TRBD2. CDR3 nucleotide sequence: TGTGCCAGCAGTGACCTAGCGGGAGGGCCCTCGGGTACGCAGTATTTT. Protein product: CASSDLAGGPSGTQYF.